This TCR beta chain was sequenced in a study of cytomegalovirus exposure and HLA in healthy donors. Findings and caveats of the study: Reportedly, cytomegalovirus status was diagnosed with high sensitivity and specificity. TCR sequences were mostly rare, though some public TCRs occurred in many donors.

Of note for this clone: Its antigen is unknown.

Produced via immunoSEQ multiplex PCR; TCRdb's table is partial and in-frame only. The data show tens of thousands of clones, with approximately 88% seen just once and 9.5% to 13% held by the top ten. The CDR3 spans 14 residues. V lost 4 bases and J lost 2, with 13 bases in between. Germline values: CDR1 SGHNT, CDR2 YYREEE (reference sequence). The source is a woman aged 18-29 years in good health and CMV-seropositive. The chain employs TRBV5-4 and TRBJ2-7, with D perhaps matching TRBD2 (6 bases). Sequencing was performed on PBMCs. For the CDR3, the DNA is TGTGCCAGCAGCCTCGGACTACTAGCCTACGAGCAGTACTTC. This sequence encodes CASSLGLLAYEQYF.